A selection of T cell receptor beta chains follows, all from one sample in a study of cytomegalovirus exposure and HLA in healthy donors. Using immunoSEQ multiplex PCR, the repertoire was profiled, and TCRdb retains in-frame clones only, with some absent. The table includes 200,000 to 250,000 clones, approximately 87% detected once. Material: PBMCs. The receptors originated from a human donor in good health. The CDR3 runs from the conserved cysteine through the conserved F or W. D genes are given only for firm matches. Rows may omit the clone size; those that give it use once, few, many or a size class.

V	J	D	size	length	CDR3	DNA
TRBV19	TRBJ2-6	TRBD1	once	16	CASRGQGFSGANVLTF	TGTGCCAGTAGGGGACAGGGTTTCTCTGGGGCCAACGTCCTGACTTTC
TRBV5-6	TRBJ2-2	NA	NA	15	CASSSGLLDTGELFF	TGTGCCAGCAGCTCAGGTTTATTGGACACCGGGGAGCTGTTTTTT
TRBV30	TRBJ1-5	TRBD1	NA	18	CAWSVRQGRRISNQPQHF	TGTGCCTGGAGTGTAAGACAGGGAAGGCGGATTAGCAATCAGCCCCAGCATTTT
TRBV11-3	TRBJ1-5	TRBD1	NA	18	CASSSRDRGPISNQPQHF	TGTGCCAGCAGCTCCCGGGACAGGGGACCCATTAGCAATCAGCCCCAGCATTTT
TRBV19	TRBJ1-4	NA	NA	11	CASSKARELFF	TGTGCCAGTAGTAAGGCCAGGGAACTGTTTTTT
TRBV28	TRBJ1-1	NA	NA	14	CASSFQGAGTEAFF	TGTGCCAGCAGTTTTCAAGGGGCAGGCACTGAAGCTTTCTTT
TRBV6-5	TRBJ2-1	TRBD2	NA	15	CASSYLSSGSLEQFF	TGTGCCAGCAGTTACCTCTCTAGCGGGAGTTTGGAGCAGTTCTTC
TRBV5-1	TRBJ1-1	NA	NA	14	CASSLQGSDTEAFF	TGCGCCAGCAGCTTGCAGGGGTCTGACACTGAAGCTTTCTTT
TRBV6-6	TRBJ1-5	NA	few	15	CASSFGLGSNQPQHF	TGTGCCAGCAGTTTCGGACTCGGGAGTAATCAGCCCCAGCATTTT
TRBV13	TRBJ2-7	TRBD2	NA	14	CASKLGGDSYEQYF	TGTGCCAGCAAACTGGGAGGGGACTCCTACGAGCAGTACTTC
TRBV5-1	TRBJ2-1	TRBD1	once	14	CASSRGQGANEQFF	TGCGCCAGCAGCCGAGGACAGGGGGCAAATGAGCAGTTCTTC
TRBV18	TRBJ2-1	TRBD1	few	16	CASSLPGQGRANEQFF	TGTGCCAGCTCACTCCCGGGACAGGGTCGTGCCAATGAGCAGTTCTTC
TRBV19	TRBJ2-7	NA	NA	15	CASSMASQQTYEQYF	TGTGCCAGTAGTATGGCGTCACAGCAAACCTACGAGCAGTACTTC
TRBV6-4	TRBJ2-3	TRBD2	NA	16	CASSTLAGGPGDTQYF	TGTGCCAGCAGTACCCTAGCGGGAGGGCCCGGAGATACGCAGTATTTT
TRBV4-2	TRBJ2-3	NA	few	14	CASSQPGHVDTQYF	TGTGCCAGCAGCCAACCGGGACATGTAGATACGCAGTATTTT
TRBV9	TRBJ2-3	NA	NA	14	CASSVGGNTDTQYF	TGTGCCAGCAGCGTAGGCGGGAACACAGATACGCAGTATTTT
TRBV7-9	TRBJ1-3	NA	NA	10	CAIARNTIYF	TGTGCCATCGCGAGAAACACCATATATTTT
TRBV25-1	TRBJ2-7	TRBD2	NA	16	CASSEWGAGEANEQYF	TGTGCCAGCAGTGAATGGGGAGCGGGAGAGGCCAACGAGCAGTACTTC
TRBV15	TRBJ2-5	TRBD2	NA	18	CATSRTLAPRQIQETQYF	TGTGCCACCAGCAGGACACTAGCGCCACGTCAGATCCAAGAGACCCAGTACTTC
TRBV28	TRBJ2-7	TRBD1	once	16	CASSSTTGQDPYEQYF	TGTGCCAGCAGTTCCACCACAGGACAGGACCCCTACGAGCAGTACTTC
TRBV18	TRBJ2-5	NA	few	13	CASSPQELETQYF	TGTGCCAGCTCACCCCAGGAACTGGAGACCCAGTACTTC
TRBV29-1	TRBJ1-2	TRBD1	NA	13	CSVPGQGANGYTF	TGCAGCGTCCCGGGACAGGGGGCGAATGGCTACACCTTC
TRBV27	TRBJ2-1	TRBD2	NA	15	CASSLELALRAEQFF	TGTGCCAGCAGTTTGGAACTAGCGTTGAGAGCTGAGCAGTTCTTC
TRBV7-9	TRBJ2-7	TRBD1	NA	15	CASTSSGTGRYEQYF	TGTGCCAGCACCTCTTCCGGGACAGGACGATACGAGCAGTACTTC
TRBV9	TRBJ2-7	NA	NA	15	CASSEGDGLFYEQYF	TGTGCCAGCAGCGAGGGGGACGGACTCTTCTACGAGCAGTACTTC
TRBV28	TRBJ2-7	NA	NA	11	CASSPNYEQYF	TGTGCCAGCAGCCCCAACTACGAGCAGTACTTC